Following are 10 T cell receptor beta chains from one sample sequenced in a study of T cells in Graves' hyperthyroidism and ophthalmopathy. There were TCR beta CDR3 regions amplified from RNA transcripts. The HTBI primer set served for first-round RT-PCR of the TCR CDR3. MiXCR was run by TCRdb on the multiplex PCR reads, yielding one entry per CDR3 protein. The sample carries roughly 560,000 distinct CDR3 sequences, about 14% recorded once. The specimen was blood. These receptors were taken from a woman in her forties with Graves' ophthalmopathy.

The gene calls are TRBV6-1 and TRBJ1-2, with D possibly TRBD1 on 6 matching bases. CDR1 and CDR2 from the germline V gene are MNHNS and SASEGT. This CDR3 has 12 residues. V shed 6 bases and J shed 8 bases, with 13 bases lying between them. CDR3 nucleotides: TGTGCCAGCAGGGATGGGGGCTTGGGCTACACCTTC. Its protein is CASRDGGLGYTF.

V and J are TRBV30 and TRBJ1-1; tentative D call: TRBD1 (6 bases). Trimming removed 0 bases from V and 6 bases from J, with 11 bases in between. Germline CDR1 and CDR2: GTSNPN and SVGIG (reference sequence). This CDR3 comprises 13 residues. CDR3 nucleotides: TGTGCCTGGAGTGTAGGGGGGAGGGCTGAAGCTTTCTTT. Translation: CAWSVGGRAEAFF. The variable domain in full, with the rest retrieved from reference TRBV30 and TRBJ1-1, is SQTIHQWPATLVQPVGSPLSLECTVEGTSNPNLYWYRQAAGRGLQLLFYSVGIGQISSEVPQNLSASRPQDRQFILSSKKLLLSDSGFYLCAWSVGGRAEAFFGQGTRLTVV.

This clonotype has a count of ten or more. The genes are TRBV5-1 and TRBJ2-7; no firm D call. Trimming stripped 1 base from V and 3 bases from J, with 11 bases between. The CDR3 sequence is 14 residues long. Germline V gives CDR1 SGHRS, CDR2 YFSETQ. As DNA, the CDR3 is TGCGCCAGCAGCTTGCTAGGACCGGACTACGAGCAGTACTTC. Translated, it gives CASSLLGPDYEQYF.

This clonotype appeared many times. The CDR3 DNA is TGTGCCAGCAAGGGCGCGGGAGGGCCCTACGAGCAGTACTTC. Protein: CASKGAGGPYEQYF. The chain employs TRBV28 and TRBJ2-7; TRBD2 matches at 9 bases. The CDR3 has 14 residues. The germline V gene has CDR1 MDHEN and CDR2 SYDVKM. Germline trimming cut 7 bases from V and 2 bases from J; bases unmatched to any gene: 6.

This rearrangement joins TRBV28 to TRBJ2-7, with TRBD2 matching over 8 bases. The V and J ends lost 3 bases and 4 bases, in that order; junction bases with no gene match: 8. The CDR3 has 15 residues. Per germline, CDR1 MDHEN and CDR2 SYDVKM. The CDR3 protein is CASSFWGLEVYEQYF. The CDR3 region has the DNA TGTGCCAGCAGTTTTTGGGGACTAGAAGTTTACGAGCAGTACTTC.

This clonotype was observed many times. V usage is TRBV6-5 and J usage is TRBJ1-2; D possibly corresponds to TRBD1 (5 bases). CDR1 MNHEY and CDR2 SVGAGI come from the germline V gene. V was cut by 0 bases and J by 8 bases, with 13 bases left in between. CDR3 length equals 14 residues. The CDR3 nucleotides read TGTGCCAGCAGTTACTCGATACCCGGGGGAGGCTACACCTTC. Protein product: CASSYSIPGGGYTF.

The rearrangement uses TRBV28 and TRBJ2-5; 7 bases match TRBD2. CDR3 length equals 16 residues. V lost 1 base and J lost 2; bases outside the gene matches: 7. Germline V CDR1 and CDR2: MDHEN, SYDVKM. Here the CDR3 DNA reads TGTGCCAGCAGTTTATCGCAACTAGCGCTTCAAGAGACCCAGTACTTC. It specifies CASSLSQLALQETQYF.

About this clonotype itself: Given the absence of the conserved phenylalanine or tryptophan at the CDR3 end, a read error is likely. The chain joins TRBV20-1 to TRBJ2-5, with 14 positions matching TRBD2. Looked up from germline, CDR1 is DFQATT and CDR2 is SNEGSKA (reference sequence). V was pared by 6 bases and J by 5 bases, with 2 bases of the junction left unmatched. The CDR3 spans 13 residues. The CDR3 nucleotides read TGCAGTGCGGGACTAGCGGGAGCTGAGACCCAGTACTCC. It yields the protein CSAGLAGAETQYS.

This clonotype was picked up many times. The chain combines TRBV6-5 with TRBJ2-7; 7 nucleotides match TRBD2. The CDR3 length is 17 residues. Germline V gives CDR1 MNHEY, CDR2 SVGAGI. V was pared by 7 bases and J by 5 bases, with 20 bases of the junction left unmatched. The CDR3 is CASIRGIWGGEIDEQYF. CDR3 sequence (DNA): TGTGCCAGCATAAGGGGTATCTGGGGGGGGGAAATCGACGAGCAGTACTTC.

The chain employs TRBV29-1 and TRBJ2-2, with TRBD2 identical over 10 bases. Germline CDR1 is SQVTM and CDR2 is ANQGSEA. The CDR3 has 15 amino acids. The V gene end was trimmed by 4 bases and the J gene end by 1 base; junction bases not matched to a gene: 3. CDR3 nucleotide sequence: TGCAGCGTTGGAGGACTAGCGGAGAACACCGGGGAGCTGTTTTTT. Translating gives CSVGGLAENTGELFF.